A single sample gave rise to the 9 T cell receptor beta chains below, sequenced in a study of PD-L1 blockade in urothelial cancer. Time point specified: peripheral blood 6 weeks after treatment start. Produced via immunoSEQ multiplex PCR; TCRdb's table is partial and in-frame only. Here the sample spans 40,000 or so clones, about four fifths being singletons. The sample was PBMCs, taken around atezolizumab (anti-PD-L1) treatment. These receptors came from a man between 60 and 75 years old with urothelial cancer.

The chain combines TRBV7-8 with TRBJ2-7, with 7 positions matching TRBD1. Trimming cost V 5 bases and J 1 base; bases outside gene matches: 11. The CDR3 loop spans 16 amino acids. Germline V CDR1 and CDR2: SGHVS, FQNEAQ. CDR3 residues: CASSRSSGGDSYEQYF. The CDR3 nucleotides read TGTGCCAGCAGCCGCTCTTCAGGGGGTGATTCCTACGAGCAGTACTTC. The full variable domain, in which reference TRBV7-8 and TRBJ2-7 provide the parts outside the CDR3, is GAGVSQSPRYKVAKRGQDVALRCDPISGHVSLFWYQQALGQGPEFLTYFQNEAQLDKSGLPSDRFFAERPEGSVSTLKIQRTQQEDSAVYLCASSRSSGGDSYEQYFGPGTRLTVT.

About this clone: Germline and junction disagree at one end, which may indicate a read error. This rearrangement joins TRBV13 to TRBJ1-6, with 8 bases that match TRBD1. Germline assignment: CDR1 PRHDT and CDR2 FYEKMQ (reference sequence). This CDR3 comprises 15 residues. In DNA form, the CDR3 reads TGTGCCTGCAGCAATCGACAGGGGATTAATTCACCCCTCCACTTT. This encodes CACSNRQGINSPLHF. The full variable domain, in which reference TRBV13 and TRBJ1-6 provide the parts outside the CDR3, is AAGVIQSPRHLIKEKRETATLKCYPIPRHDTVYWYQQGPGQDPQFLISFYEKMQSDKGSIPDRFSAQQFSDYHSELNMSSLELGDSALYFCACSNRQGINSPLHFGNGTRLTVT.

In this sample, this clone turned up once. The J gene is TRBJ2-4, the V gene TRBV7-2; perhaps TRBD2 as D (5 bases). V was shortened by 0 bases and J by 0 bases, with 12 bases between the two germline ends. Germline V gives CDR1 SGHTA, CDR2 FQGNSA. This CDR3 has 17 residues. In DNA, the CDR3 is TGTGCCAGCAGCTTAGCGGGCAGCGGAATAGCCAAAAACATTCAGTACTTC. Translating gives CASSLAGSGIAKNIQYF.

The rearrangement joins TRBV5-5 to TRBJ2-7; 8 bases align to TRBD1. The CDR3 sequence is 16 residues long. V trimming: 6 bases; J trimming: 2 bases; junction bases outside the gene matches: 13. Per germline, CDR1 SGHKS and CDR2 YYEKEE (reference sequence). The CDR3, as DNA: TGTGCCAGCACCTCTATTTCGACAGGGGCGACCTACGAGCAGTACTTC. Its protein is CASTSISTGATYEQYF.

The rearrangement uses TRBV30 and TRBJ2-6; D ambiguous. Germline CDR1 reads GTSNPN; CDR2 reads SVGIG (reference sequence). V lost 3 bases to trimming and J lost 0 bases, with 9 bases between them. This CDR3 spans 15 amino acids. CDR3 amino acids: CAWSEAFSGANVLTF. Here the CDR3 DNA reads TGTGCCTGGAGCGAGGCGTTCTCTGGGGCCAACGTCCTGACTTTC.

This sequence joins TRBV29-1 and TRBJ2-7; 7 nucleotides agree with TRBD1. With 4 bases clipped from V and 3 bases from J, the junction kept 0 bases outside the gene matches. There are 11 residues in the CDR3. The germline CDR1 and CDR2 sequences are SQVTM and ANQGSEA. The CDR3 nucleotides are TGCAGCGTTGGGGACAGCTACGAGCAGTACTTC. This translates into CSVGDSYEQYF.

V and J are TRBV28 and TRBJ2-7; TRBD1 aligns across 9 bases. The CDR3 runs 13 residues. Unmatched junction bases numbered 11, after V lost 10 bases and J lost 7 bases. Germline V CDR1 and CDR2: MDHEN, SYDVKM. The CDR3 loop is CATKGQGRVEQYF. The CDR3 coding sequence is TGTGCCACCAAAGGACAGGGGCGAGTGGAGCAGTACTTC.

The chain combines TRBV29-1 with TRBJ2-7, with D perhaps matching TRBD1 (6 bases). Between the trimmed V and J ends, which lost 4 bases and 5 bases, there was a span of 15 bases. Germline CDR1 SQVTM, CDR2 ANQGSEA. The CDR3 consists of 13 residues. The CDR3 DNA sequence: TGCAGCGTTGTGGACAGAGCTCAGCACGAGCAGTACTTC. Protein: CSVVDRAQHEQYF.

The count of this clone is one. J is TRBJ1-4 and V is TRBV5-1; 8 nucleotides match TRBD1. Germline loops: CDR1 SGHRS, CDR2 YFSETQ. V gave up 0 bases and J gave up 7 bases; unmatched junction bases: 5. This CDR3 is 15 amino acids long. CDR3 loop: CASSLAQGAGEKLFF. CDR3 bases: TGCGCCAGCAGCTTGGCCCAGGGGGCGGGTGAAAAACTGTTTTTT.